The T cell receptor beta chain described here comes from a study of T cells after yellow fever vaccination. The CDR3 is made up of 15 amino acids. Germline CDR1 SEHNR, CDR2 FQNEAQ (reference sequence). V gave up 5 bases and J gave up 7 bases; unmatched junction bases: 10. Template-switching 5'RACE yielded the TCR cDNA; a universal primer site and UMIs were added in the process. TCRdb used MiXCR to reprocess the 5' RACE reads, holding one entry per CDR3 protein. This sample yields some 320,000 distinct CDR3 sequences, of which about 10% are seen a single time; approximately 3.5% belongs to the top ten. This clonotype was observed a handful of times.

This TCR derives from a man in his late teens or twenties who received the YFV17D yellow fever vaccine. This material consisted of CD4+ T cells sorted from PBMCs, taken 5 days after the yellow fever booster vaccination. The chain uses TRBV7-9 and TRBJ1-5; 8 bases are a match to TRBD1. CDR3 DNA: TGTGCCAGCAGCCCCCCCGGGACAGGTAGCCAGCCCCAGCATTTT. Protein: CASSPPGTGSQPQHF.